The present TCR beta chain was sequenced within a study of T cell repertoires in cytomegalovirus infection. Study-wide context: Matching HLA type and CMV infection were both indicated by public TCR beta signatures. Study-level results: CMV-specific HLA-C-restricted TCR beta clonotypes dominated the ex vivo response.

The CDR3 is 13 amino acids. The V and J ends lost 3 bases and 6 bases respectively, with 12 bases between them. Looked up from germline, CDR1 is DFQATT and CDR2 is SNEGSKA (reference sequence). For this clonotype: Its antigen is still unknown.

TCRdb reanalysed the reads using MiXCR and keeps one entry per CDR3 protein. The sample has 230,000 or so distinct CDR3 sequences, roughly 34% seen once; the top ten hold 59%. Sequencing used CD8+ T cells from cultured PBMCs, obtained from culture after CMV antigen stimulation. This clonotype originated in a human donor in good health (CMV status not recorded). Some clones in this sample may be carry-over from other donors' samples. This chain uses TRBV20-1 with TRBJ2-1; D unresolved. CDR3 sequence reads: CSASSLRFNEQFF. The DNA for the CDR3 is TGCAGTGCTAGCTCCCTTCGCTTCAATGAGCAGTTCTTC.